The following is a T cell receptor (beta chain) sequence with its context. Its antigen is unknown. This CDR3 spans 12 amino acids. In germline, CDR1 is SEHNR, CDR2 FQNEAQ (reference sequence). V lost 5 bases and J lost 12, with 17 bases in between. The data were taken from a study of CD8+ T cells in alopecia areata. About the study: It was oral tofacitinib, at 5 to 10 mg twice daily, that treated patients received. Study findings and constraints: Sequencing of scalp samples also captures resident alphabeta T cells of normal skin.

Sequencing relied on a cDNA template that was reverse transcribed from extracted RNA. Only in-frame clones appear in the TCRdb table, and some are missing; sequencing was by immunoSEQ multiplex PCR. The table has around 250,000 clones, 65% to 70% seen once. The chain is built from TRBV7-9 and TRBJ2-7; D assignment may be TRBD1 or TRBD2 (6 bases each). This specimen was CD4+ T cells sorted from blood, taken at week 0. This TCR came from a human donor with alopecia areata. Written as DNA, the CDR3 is TGTGCCAGCAGCGTAGAACAGGGAGGTTGGTACTTC. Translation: CASSVEQGGWYF.